What follows is one T cell receptor beta chain and its context. Its antigen is unknown. This CDR3 comprises 13 residues. Trimming cost V 4 bases and J 7 bases, with 12 bases left between them. Germline CDR1 SGHRS, CDR2 YFSETQ. Profiled with immunoSEQ multiplex PCR; TCRdb holds only in-frame clones, not every one. The repertoire holds more than 250,000 clones, with about nine tenths as singletons. This entry belongs to a study of cytomegalovirus exposure and HLA in healthy donors. About the study: It was reported in a later analysis that the 120 validation repertoires used the same platform as the 550 to 800 first-cohort repertoires.

Notes on the study in general: The dataset shows that most TCR sequences were rare, while some public TCRs occurred in many donors. In vitro testing confirmed a few CMV-associated chains as specific for CMV antigens.

The origin of this receptor is a young woman in good health and CMV-seronegative. The specimen sequenced was PBMCs. This chain connects TRBV5-1 to TRBJ1-5, with D tentatively TRBD1 (5 bases). The CDR3 nucleotides read TGCGCCAGCAGCGCGGGGGAAGGACAGCCCCAGCATTTT. It specifies CASSAGEGQPQHF. The whole variable domain, filled in from reference TRBV5-1 and TRBJ1-5, reads KAGVTQTPRYLIKTRGQQVTLSCSPISGHRSVSWYQQTPGQGLQFLFEYFSETQRNKGNFPGRFSGRQFSNSRSEMNVSTLELGDSALYLCASSAGEGQPQHFGDGTRLSIL.